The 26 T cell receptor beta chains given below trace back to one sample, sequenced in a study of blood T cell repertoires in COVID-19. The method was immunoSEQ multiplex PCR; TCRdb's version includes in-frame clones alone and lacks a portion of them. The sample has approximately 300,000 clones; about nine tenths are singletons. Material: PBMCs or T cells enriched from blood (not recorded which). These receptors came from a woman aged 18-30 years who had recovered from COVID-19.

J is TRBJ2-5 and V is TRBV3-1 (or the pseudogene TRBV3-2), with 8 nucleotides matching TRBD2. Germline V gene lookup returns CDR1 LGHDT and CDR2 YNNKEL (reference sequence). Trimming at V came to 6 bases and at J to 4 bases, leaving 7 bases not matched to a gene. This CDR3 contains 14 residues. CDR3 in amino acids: CASSRGGQGETQYF. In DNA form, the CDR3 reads TGTGCCAGCAGTCGGGGGGGCCAGGGAGAGACCCAGTACTTC.

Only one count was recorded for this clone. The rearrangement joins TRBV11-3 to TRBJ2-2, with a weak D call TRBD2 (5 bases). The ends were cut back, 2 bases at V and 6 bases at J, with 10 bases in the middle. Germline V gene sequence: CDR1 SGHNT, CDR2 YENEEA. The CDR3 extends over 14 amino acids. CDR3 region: CASSLYGLSGELFF. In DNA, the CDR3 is TGTGCCAGCAGCTTATATGGACTCTCCGGGGAGCTGTTTTTT.

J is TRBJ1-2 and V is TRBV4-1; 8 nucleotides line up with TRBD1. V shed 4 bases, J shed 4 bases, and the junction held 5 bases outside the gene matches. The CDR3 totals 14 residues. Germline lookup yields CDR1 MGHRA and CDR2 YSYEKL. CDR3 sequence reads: CASSPPTGAYGYTF. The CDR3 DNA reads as TGCGCCAGCAGCCCCCCGACAGGGGCCTATGGCTACACCTTC.

The CDR3 is CASSQGRGGGNTIYF. The CDR3 region has the DNA TGTGCCAGCAGCCAAGGCAGGGGCGGTGGAAACACCATATATTTT. The J gene is TRBJ1-3, the V gene TRBV14; a weak D match, TRBD1 (6 bases). The V gene lost 1 base and the J gene lost 3 bases, with 10 bases spanning the gap. Germline V lookup: CDR1 SGHDN, CDR2 FVKESK. The CDR3 is 15 residues long. The full variable domain, rest sourced from reference TRBV14 and TRBJ1-3, is EAGVTQFPSHSVIEKGQTVTLRCDPISGHDNLYWYRRVMGKEIKFLLHFVKESKQDESGMPNNRFLAERTGGTYSTLKVQPAELEDSGVYFCASSQGRGGGNTIYFGEGSWLTVV.

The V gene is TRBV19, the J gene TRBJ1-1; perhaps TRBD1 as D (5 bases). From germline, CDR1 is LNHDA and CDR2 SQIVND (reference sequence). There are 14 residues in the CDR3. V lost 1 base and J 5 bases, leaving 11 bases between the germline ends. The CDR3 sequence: CASSIGQRGTEAFF. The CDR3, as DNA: TGTGCCAGTAGTATAGGACAGCGGGGGACTGAAGCTTTCTTT.

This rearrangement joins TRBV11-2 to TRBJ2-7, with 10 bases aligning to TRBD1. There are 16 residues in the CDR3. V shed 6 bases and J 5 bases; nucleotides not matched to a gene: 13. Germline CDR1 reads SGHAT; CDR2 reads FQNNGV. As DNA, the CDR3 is TGTGCCAGCAGTTTGGGGAGGGACAGGGGTGTCCACGAGCAGTACTTC. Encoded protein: CASSLGRDRGVHEQYF.

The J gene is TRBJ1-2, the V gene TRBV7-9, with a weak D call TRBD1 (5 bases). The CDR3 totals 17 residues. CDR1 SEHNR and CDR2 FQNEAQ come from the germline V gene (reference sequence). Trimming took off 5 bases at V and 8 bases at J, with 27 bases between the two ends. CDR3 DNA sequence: TGTGCCAGCAGCCTGCCCCAAGCGCTGACAGAGCTGGAAGGCTACACCTTC. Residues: CASSLPQALTELEGYTF.

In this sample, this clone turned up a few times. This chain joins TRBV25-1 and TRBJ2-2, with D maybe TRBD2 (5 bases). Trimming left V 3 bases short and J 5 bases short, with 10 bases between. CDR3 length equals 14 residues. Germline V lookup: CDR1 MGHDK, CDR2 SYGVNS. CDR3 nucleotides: TGTGCCAGCAGTGACGGGGTGGGGACCGGGGAGCTGTTTTTT. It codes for CASSDGVGTGELFF.

This CDR3 is CAISEAPGLAGGYYNEQFF. For the CDR3, the DNA is TGTGCCATCAGTGAGGCCCCGGGACTAGCGGGAGGATACTACAATGAGCAGTTCTTC. The chain has TRBV10-3 and TRBJ2-1, with 15 bases aligning to TRBD2. Germline assignment: CDR1 ENHRY and CDR2 SYGVKD. The CDR3 sequence is 19 residues long. V lost 2 bases, J lost 3 bases, and 8 bases stayed unmatched.

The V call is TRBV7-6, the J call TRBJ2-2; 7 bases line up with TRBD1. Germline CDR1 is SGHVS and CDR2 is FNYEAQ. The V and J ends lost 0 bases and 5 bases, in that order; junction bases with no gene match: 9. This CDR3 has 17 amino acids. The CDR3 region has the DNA TGTGCCAGCAGCTTAGCGGATGGAGCAGGGGGAACCGGGGAGCTGTTTTTT. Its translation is CASSLADGAGGTGELFF.

Written as DNA, the CDR3 is TGTGCCAGCAGCCGTCGCTGGGAGACTAGCGGGAATAATGAGCAGTTCTTC. This codes for CASSRRWETSGNNEQFF. The chain has TRBV9 and TRBJ2-1; 11 bases fit TRBD2. V shed 4 bases, J shed 7 bases, and the junction held 13 bases outside the gene matches. From germline, CDR1 is SGDLS and CDR2 YYNGEE. This CDR3 is 17 amino acids long.

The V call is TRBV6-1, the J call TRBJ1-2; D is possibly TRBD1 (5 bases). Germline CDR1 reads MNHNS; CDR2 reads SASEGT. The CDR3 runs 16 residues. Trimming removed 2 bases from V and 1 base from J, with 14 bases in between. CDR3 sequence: CASSETVADINYGYTF. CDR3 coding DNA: TGTGCCAGCAGTGAAACAGTTGCGGACATTAACTATGGCTACACCTTC.

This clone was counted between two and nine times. The CDR3 DNA is TGTGCCCTTCGACAGGGCCTCCAAGAGACCCAGTACTTC. Its protein product is CALRQGLQETQYF. This sequence joins TRBV21-1 and TRBJ2-5; TRBD1 is the table's D call and was not checked against the DNA. TRBV21-1 corresponds to a pseudogene. The CDR3 covers 13 residues.

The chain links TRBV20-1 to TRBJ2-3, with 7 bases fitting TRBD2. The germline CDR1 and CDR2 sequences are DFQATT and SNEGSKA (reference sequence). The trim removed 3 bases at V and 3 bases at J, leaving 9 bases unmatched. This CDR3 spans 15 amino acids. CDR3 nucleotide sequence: TGCAGTGCTAGTAACCCCAGCGGGAATACAGATACGCAGTATTTT. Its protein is CSASNPSGNTDTQYF.

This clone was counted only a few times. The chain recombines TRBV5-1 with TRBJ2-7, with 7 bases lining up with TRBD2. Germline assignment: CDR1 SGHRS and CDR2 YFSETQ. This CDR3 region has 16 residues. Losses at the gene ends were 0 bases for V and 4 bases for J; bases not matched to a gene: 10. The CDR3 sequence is CASSLGAASGGYEQYF. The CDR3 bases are TGCGCCAGCAGCTTGGGGGCCGCTAGCGGAGGTTACGAGCAGTACTTC.

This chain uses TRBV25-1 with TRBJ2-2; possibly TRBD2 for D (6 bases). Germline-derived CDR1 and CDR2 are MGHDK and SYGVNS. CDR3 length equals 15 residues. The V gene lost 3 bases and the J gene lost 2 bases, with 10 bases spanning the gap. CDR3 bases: TGTGCCAGCAGTGATCCGGGAGCCAACACCGGGGAGCTGTTTTTT. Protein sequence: CASSDPGANTGELFF.

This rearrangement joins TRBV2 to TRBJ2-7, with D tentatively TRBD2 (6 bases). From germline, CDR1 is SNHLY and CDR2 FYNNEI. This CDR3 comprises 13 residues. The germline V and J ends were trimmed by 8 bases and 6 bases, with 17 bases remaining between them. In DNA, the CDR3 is TGTGCCAGCGGCATTGGAGGGCCTGGCGAGCAGTACTTC. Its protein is CASGIGGPGEQYF.

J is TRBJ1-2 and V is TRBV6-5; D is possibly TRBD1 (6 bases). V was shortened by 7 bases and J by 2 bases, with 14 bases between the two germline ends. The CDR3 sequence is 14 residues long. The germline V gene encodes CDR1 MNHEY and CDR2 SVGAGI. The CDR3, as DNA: TGTGCCAGCATTTCCGGACAGATCAACTATGGCTACACCTTC. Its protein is CASISGQINYGYTF.

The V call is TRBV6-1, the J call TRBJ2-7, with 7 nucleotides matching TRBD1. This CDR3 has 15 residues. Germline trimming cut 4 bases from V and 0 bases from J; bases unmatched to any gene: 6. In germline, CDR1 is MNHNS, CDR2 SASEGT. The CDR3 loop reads CASSARDRSSYEQYF. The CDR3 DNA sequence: TGTGCCAGCAGTGCCCGGGACAGAAGCTCCTACGAGCAGTACTTC.

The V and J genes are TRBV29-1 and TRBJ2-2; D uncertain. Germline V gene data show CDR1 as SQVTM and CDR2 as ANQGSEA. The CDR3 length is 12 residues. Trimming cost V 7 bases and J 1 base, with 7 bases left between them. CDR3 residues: CSGALNTGELFF. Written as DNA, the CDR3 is TGCAGCGGAGCCTTGAACACCGGGGAGCTGTTTTTT.

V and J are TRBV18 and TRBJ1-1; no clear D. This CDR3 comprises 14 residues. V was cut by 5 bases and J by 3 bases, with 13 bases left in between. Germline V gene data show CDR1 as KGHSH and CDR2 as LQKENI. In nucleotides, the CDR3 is TGTGCCAGCTCATCGTGGACGAGGGACACTGAAGCTTTCTTT. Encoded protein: CASSSWTRDTEAFF.

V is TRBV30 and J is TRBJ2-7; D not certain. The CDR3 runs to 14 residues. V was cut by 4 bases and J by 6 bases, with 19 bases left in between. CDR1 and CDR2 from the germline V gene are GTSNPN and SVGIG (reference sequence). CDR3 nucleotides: TGTGCCTGGACTCCGACTGCGATCTGGCGCGAGCAGTACTTC. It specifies CAWTPTAIWREQYF. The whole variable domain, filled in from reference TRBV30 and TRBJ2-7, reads SQTIHQWPATLVQPVGSPLSLECTVEGTSNPNLYWYRQAAGRGLQLLFYSVGIGQISSEVPQNLSASRPQDRQFILSSKKLLLSDSGFYLCAWTPTAIWREQYFGPGTRLTVT.

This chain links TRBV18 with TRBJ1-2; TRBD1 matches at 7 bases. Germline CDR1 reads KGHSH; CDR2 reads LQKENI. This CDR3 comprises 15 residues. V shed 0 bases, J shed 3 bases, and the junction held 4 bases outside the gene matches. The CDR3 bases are TGTGCCAGCTCACCACCGGGTACAGGGGACTATGGCTACACCTTC. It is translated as CASSPPGTGDYGYTF.

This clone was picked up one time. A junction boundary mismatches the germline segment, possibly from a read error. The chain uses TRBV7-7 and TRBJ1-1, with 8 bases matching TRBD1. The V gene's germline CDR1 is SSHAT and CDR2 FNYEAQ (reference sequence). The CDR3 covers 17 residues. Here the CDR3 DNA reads TGTGCTAGCAGCCCACATCCGGGACAGGCTCCTAACACTGAAGCTTTCTTT. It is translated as CASSPHPGQAPNTEAFF.

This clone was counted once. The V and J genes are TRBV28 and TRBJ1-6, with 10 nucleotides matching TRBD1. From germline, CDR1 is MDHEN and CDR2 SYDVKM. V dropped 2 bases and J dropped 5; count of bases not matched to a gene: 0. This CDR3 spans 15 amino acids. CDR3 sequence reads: CASSLGTGDNSPLHF. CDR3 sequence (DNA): TGTGCCAGCAGTTTAGGGACAGGGGATAATTCACCCCTCCACTTT. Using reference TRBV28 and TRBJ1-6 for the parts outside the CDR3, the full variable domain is DVKVTQSSRYLVKRTGEKVFLECVQDMDHENMFWYRQDPGLGLRLIYFSYDVKMKEKGDIPEGYSVSREKKERFSLILESASTNQTSMYLCASSLGTGDNSPLHFGNGTRLTVT.

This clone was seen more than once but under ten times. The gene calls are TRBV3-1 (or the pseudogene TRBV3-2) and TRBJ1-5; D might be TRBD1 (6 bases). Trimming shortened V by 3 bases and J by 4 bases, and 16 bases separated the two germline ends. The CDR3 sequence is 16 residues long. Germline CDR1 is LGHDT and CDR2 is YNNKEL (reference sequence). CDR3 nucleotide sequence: TGTGCCAGCAGCCAGACATACCGGGACAAAAATCAGCCCCAGCATTTT. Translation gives CASSQTYRDKNQPQHF.